The 26 T cell receptor beta chains presented below share a single source sample, sequenced in a study of T cells after yellow fever vaccination. MiXCR, applied by TCRdb to the 5' RACE reads, yields one record per CDR3 protein. The table lists about 45,000 distinct CDR3 sequences, under 8% of them singletons, with 15% in the top ten. The specimen comprised CD8+ T cells not binding an NS4B(214-222) dextramer, sorted from PBMCs, sampled 45 days after the yellow fever booster vaccination. The receptors were sampled from a man under 40 who received the YFV17D yellow fever vaccine.

There are many counts of this clonotype. This sequence joins TRBV6-2 or TRBV6-3 and TRBJ2-1; 8 nucleotides agree with TRBD2. Per the germline V gene, CDR1 is MNHEY and CDR2 is SVGEGT. The CDR3 extends over 14 amino acids. V was pared by 4 bases and J by 4 bases, with 3 bases of the junction left unmatched. The CDR3 spells CASSWTSSYNEQFF. The CDR3 nucleotides read TGTGCCAGCAGTTGGACTAGCAGTTACAATGAGCAGTTCTTC.

This clonotype showed up many times. V and J are TRBV19 and TRBJ2-5; D call uncertain. Trimming pared 1 base from V and 2 bases from J, leaving 8 bases between. Germline V CDR1 and CDR2: LNHDA, SQIVND (reference sequence). The CDR3 spans 14 residues. CDR3 DNA: TGTGCCAGTAGTATAGCCGGCTTGCAAGAGACCCAGTACTTC. It is translated as CASSIAGLQETQYF.

This clonotype was observed at least ten times. This rearrangement joins TRBV7-9 to TRBJ2-7; 9 bases map to TRBD1. V trimming: 2 bases; J trimming: 5 bases; junction bases outside the gene matches: 7. Per the germline V gene, CDR1 is SEHNR and CDR2 is FQNEAQ (reference sequence). The length of the CDR3 is 15 residues. As DNA, the CDR3 is TGTGCCAGCAGCTTAAGAGGGACAGGGTTCAACGAGCAGTACTTC. Its translation: CASSLRGTGFNEQYF.

Details on this clonotype: A much larger clone differs by one base, so this may be a read error. The rearrangement joins TRBV27 to TRBJ2-7; TRBD1 is a possible D gene (6 bases). V lost 3 bases to trimming and J lost 7 bases, with 16 bases between them. The germline CDR1 and CDR2 sequences are MNHEY and SMNVEV (reference sequence). The CDR3 spans 14 residues. CDR3 bases: TGTGCCAGCAGTTTGAGGGACATTGGTCGGGAGCAGTACTTC. Translation: CASSLRDIGREQYF.

This clonotype was recorded at least ten times. The chain combines TRBV12-3 or TRBV12-4 with TRBJ2-1; 12 bases match TRBD2. The CDR3 is 15 amino acids. V lost 4 bases and J lost 7; bases outside the gene matches: 5. The CDR3 loop is CASSSLAGGGNEQFF. The CDR3 DNA follows: TGTGCCAGCAGTTCTCTAGCGGGAGGGGGTAATGAGCAGTTCTTC.

This clonotype was recorded many times. The V call is TRBV19, the J call TRBJ2-1, with 9 bases fitting TRBD2. V trimming: 5 bases; J trimming: 0 bases; junction bases outside the gene matches: 8. Germline V gene data show CDR1 as LNHDA and CDR2 as SQIVND (reference sequence). The CDR3 contains 17 residues. The chain's CDR3 is CASSPPLAGGSYNEQFF. CDR3 coding DNA: TGTGCCAGTAGTCCCCCACTAGCGGGTGGCTCCTACAATGAGCAGTTCTTC.

Comment on this clonotype: This may arise from a read error, as a much more abundant clone is one base away. The CDR3 loop is CASSFAQPQHF. The DNA for the CDR3 is TGTGCCAGCAGTTTTGCACAGCCCCAGCATTTT. This chain connects TRBV28 to TRBJ1-5; D not certain. The CDR3 runs 11 residues. CDR1 is MDHEN and CDR2 is SYDVKM in the germline V gene. Trimming shortened V by 3 bases and J by 7 bases, and 4 bases separated the two germline ends.

In this sample, this clonotype turned up many times. CDR3 nucleotides: TGTGCCAGCAGTGACATTCGGTTCGAGACCCAGTACTTC. Translated: CASSDIRFETQYF. V usage is TRBV2 and J usage is TRBJ2-5, with D hard to call. CDR1 is SNHLY, CDR2 FYNNEI, per germline. Trimming cost V 3 bases and J 5 bases, with 10 bases left between them. The CDR3 has 13 amino acids.

There are many counts of this clonotype. This chain links TRBV7-8 with TRBJ2-2; perhaps D is TRBD1 or TRBD2 (5 bases each). CDR1 and CDR2 (germline): SGHVS, FQNEAQ. V shed 5 bases and J shed 1 base, with 11 bases lying between them. The CDR3 is 15 amino acids. CDR3 sequence (DNA): TGTGCCAGCAGCGAGGGACGCCAGAACACCGGGGAGCTGTTTTTT. Protein sequence: CASSEGRQNTGELFF.

V is TRBV6-5 and J is TRBJ1-1; D gene ambiguous. V was shortened by 2 bases and J by 4 bases, with 11 bases between the two germline ends. The germline V gene encodes CDR1 MNHEY and CDR2 SVGAGI. There are 14 residues in the CDR3. CDR3 loop: CASSYLDMTTEAFF. In nucleotides, the CDR3 is TGTGCCAGCAGTTACCTAGACATGACCACTGAAGCTTTCTTT.

This clonotype has a handful of counts. V and J are TRBV27 and TRBJ2-1, with TRBD1 as a possible D gene (6 bases). The CDR3 consists of 12 residues. With 7 bases removed from V and 3 bases from J, the gap between germline ends came to 7 bases. Germline values: CDR1 MNHEY, CDR2 SMNVEV (reference sequence). CDR3: CASKQGYNEQFF. CDR3 sequence (DNA): TGTGCCAGCAAACAGGGCTACAATGAGCAGTTCTTC.

At least ten counts were recorded for this clonotype. This sequence joins TRBV20-1 and TRBJ2-1; no clear D. Trimming stripped 5 bases from V and 4 bases from J, with 15 bases between. The CDR3 covers 14 residues. From germline, CDR1 is DFQATT and CDR2 SNEGSKA (reference sequence). CDR3 region: CSASGKEVYNEQFF. The CDR3 DNA reads as TGCAGTGCTTCTGGGAAAGAGGTATACAATGAGCAGTTCTTC.

This clonotype has a count of ten or more. The V call is TRBV12-3 or TRBV12-4, the J call TRBJ2-5, with 7 bases identical to TRBD1. The CDR3 covers 15 residues. Trimming cost V 5 bases and J 3 bases; bases outside gene matches: 9. The CDR3 DNA follows: TGTGCCAGCAGTGATCCCCGGGACAGAGAAGAGACCCAGTACTTC. Protein sequence: CASSDPRDREETQYF.

At least ten counts were recorded for this clonotype. The chain employs TRBV12-3 or TRBV12-4 and TRBJ1-5, with D perhaps TRBD1 (5 bases). The CDR3 has 14 residues. Trimming stripped 6 bases from V and 3 bases from J, with 12 bases between. CDR3 residues: CASRTDSNNQPQHF. CDR3 sequence (DNA): TGTGCCAGCAGGACAGACAGCAACAATCAGCCCCAGCATTTT.

This clonotype occurred many times. The rearrangement uses TRBV5-1 and TRBJ2-2; 12 bases are shared with TRBD2. The CDR3 extends over 18 amino acids. Germline CDR1 and CDR2: SGHRS and YFSETQ. V lost 3 bases to trimming and J lost 3 bases; unmatched junction nucleotides: 9. The CDR3 protein is CASSSTASGRADTGELFF. The CDR3 DNA sequence: TGCGCCAGCAGCTCGACGGCTAGCGGGAGGGCCGACACCGGGGAGCTGTTTTTT.

This clonotype was found many times. The chain combines TRBV12-3 or TRBV12-4 with TRBJ2-2; perhaps D is TRBD1 or TRBD2 (5 bases each). There are 12 residues in the CDR3. V shed 8 bases and J shed 5 bases, with 9 bases lying between them. CDR3 nucleotide sequence: TGTGCCAGCGCATGGGGGACCGGGGAGCTGTTTTTT. Protein product: CASAWGTGELFF.

In this sample, this clonotype turned up many times. The gene calls are TRBV3-1 and TRBJ2-2; maybe TRBD2 (5 bases). This CDR3 is 15 amino acids long. CDR1 and CDR2 (germline): LGHDT, YNNKEL (reference sequence). V was cut by 3 bases and J by 5 bases, with 13 bases left in between. CDR3 sequence reads: CASSQTLVWTGELFF. The CDR3 DNA is TGTGCCAGCAGCCAGACACTAGTTTGGACCGGGGAGCTGTTTTTT.

The sample holds a few counts of this clonotype. This chain links TRBV20-1 with TRBJ1-6, with 8 bases identical to TRBD1. The germline gives CDR1 DFQATT, CDR2 SNEGSKA (reference sequence). CDR3 length equals 13 residues. The junction had 4 bases not matched to a gene; V was cut back by 6 bases and J by 6 bases. The CDR3 DNA reads TGCAGTGCACCGGGACAGGTTAATTCACCCCTCCACTTT. Translating gives CSAPGQVNSPLHF.

There are many counts of this clonotype. This chain joins TRBV21-1 and TRBJ2-1; TRBD1, the D gene given by the table, was not confirmed from the DNA. TRBV21-1 is a documented pseudogene. CDR3 length: 17 amino acids. CDR3 in amino acids: CASSKPLLRPPYNEQFF. Here the CDR3 DNA reads TGTGCCAGCAGCAAACCCTTACTCCGGCCCCCCTACAATGAGCAGTTCTTC.

This clonotype was found many times. The chain has TRBV27 and TRBJ1-4; the D is unclear. This CDR3 is built from 14 residues. Per the germline V gene, CDR1 is MNHEY and CDR2 is SMNVEV (reference sequence). The V gene lost 6 bases and the J gene lost 0 bases, with 8 bases spanning the gap. The CDR3 loop is CASRVEATNEKLFF. CDR3 bases: TGTGCCAGCAGGGTGGAAGCAACTAATGAAAAACTGTTTTTT. The full variable domain, its missing parts supplied by reference TRBV27 and TRBJ1-4, is EAQVTQNPRYLITVTGKKLTVTCSQNMNHEYMSWYRQDPGLGLRQIYYSMNVEVTDKGDVPEGYKVSRKEKRNFPLILESPSPNQTSLYFCASRVEATNEKLFFGSGTQLSVL.

This clonotype was detected many times. The V gene is TRBV28, the J gene TRBJ2-7; 9 bases line up with TRBD1. The CDR3 covers 14 residues. Per germline, CDR1 MDHEN and CDR2 SYDVKM. Losses at the gene ends were 2 bases for V and 2 bases for J; bases not matched to a gene: 1. This chain's CDR3 is CASSLGTGTYEQYF. The CDR3, as DNA: TGTGCCAGCAGTTTAGGGACAGGGACCTACGAGCAGTACTTC.

This clonotype was recorded many times. CDR3 residues: CASSYAETQYF. Written as DNA, the CDR3 is TGTGCCAGCAGTTATGCGGAGACCCAGTACTTC. V and J are TRBV6-6 and TRBJ2-5; D is ambiguous. CDR1 and CDR2 from the germline V gene are MNHNY and SVGAGI (reference sequence). This CDR3 is 11 amino acids long. Between the trimmed V and J ends, which lost 3 bases and 5 bases, there was a span of 4 bases.

This clonotype was seen many times. This sequence joins TRBV5-6 and TRBJ2-1; D may match TRBD1 or TRBD2 (5 bases each). The CDR3 covers 14 residues. V lost 1 base to trimming and J lost 3 bases, with 8 bases between them. CDR1 SGHDT and CDR2 YYEEEE come from the germline V gene. The CDR3 spells CASSLRDHYNEQFF. In DNA form, the CDR3 reads TGTGCCAGCAGCTTGCGGGACCACTACAATGAGCAGTTCTTC.

This clonotype has ten or more counts. Here the CDR3 reads CASSDSQGADTQYF. CDR3 coding DNA: TGTGCCAGCAGTGACTCACAGGGGGCAGATACGCAGTATTTT. The chain combines TRBV6-4 with TRBJ2-3; 8 bases map to TRBD1. V trimming: 0 bases; J trimming: 4 bases; junction bases outside the gene matches: 0. This CDR3 contains 14 residues. Germline V gene data show CDR1 as MRHNA and CDR2 as SNTAGT.

There are many counts of this clonotype. The chain carries TRBV4-2 and TRBJ2-4; D is uncertain. This CDR3 contains 12 residues. Deletions cut 0 bases from V and 7 bases from J, with 4 bases between. From germline, CDR1 is LGHNA and CDR2 YNFKEQ. The CDR3 here is CASSQDFNIQYF. The CDR3 bases are TGTGCCAGCAGCCAAGATTTTAACATTCAGTACTTC.

This clonotype has ten or more counts. V and J are TRBV20-1 and TRBJ1-5, with a weak D call TRBD1 (5 bases). Trimming took off 1 base at V and 1 base at J, with 11 bases between the two ends. This CDR3 region has 15 residues. Germline V lookup: CDR1 DFQATT, CDR2 SNEGSKA (reference sequence). CDR3 bases: TGCAGTGCTAGAGGTATGGGGGGGAGCAATCAGCCCCAGCATTTT. It encodes CSARGMGGSNQPQHF.